The 7 T cell receptor beta chains listed next were all sequenced from one sample in a study of identical twins. TCRdb re-derived calls from the 5' RACE reads in MiXCR, one entry per CDR3 protein. The table lists some 1,700,000 distinct CDR3 sequences, under 35% of them singletons. The sequenced sample was cord blood. The source is a newborn girl in good health.

This clonotype was observed at least ten times. The junction shows a germline mismatch at one end, possibly a read error. The chain is built from TRBV7-2 and TRBJ2-1, with D tentatively TRBD1 or TRBD2 (5 bases each). CDR1 and CDR2 (germline): SGHTA, FQGNSA. The CDR3 is made up of 14 amino acids. CDR3 amino acids: CASSLGVSYNEQFF. The CDR3 DNA follows: TGCGCCAGCAGCTTGGGGGTGTCCTACAATGAGCAGTTCTTC.

The chain is built from TRBV7-2 and TRBJ2-7; 12 bases align to TRBD2. Germline CDR1 SGHTA, CDR2 FQGNSA. The CDR3 has 16 amino acids. The junction had 5 bases not matched to a gene; V was cut back by 1 base and J by 4 bases. CDR3 in DNA: TGTGCCAGCAGCTTAGAGGGGACTAGCGGGTTTTACGAGCAGTACTTC. Translating gives CASSLEGTSGFYEQYF.

The gene calls are TRBV20-1 and TRBJ2-1, with D unclear. V was cut by 6 bases and J by 13 bases, with 19 bases left in between. Germline CDR1 is DFQATT and CDR2 is SNEGSKA (reference sequence). CDR3 length: 12 amino acids. The CDR3 nucleotides are TGCAGTGCGCTCCCCCTGGAAGAGACCCAGTTCTTC. Amino acid sequence: CSALPLEETQFF.

The V and J genes are TRBV10-1 and TRBJ2-7; the match to TRBD1 covers 7 bases. The CDR3 covers 14 residues. Germline V gene lookup returns CDR1 WNHNN and CDR2 SYGVQD (reference sequence). V lost 3 bases, J lost 2 bases, and 4 bases stayed unmatched. DNA of the CDR3: TGCGCCAGCAGTGACCCAACAGGGGCCTACGAGCAGTACTTC. It encodes CASSDPTGAYEQYF.

The chain joins TRBV10-3 to TRBJ2-3; the D gene is possibly TRBD2 (5 bases). The germline V gene has CDR1 ENHRY and CDR2 SYGVKD. Deletions cut 0 bases from V and 4 bases from J, with 11 bases between. The CDR3 has 15 residues. The CDR3 nucleotides read TGTGCCATCAGTGAGTCGGTAGCGAGGGCAGATACGCAGTATTTT. Translation: CAISESVARADTQYF.

In this sample, this clonotype turned up a few times. The CDR3 bases are TGTGCCAGTCTCAGTACGGCTAACTATGGCTACACCTTC. As protein: CASLSTANYGYTF. The V and J genes are TRBV18 and TRBJ1-2; unclear D gene. The CDR3 length is 13 residues. Deletions cut 9 bases from V and 0 bases from J, with 11 bases between. CDR1 is KGHSH and CDR2 is LQKENI in the germline V gene.

This clonotype was seen a few times. One junction end does not reproduce the germline sequence, and a read error may be involved. The V and J genes are TRBV29-1 and TRBJ1-1; D not certain. The CDR3 contains 10 residues. Germline CDR1 is SQVTM and CDR2 is ANQGSEA. CDR3 region: CNVVNTEAFF. Here the CDR3 DNA reads TGCAACGTTGTTAACACTGAAGCTTTCTTT.